This T cell receptor beta chain was sequenced during a study of cytomegalovirus exposure and HLA in healthy donors. Study-wide points: A few of the chains that were CMV-associated were confirmed in vitro to be specific for CMV antigens. Being productive about 87% or about 30% of the time was typical of most TCR beta V segments in an earlier analysis. Roughly even sequencing depth across donors was the assumption behind the presence/absence analyses.

V gave up 1 base and J gave up 6 bases; unmatched junction bases: 0. The germline gives CDR1 LGHNA, CDR2 YSLEER. The CDR3 length is 13 residues. Comment on this clone: Antigen unknown.

13 Jbeta primers and 60 Vbeta primers were used for the PCR. Profiled with immunoSEQ multiplex PCR; TCRdb holds only in-frame clones, not every one. Among around 180,000 clones listed, 75% to 85% were seen once. The TCR sequence derives from a woman under 30 in good health and CMV-seropositive. Material: PBMCs. The chain uses TRBV4-3 and TRBJ1-2; TRBD1 aligns across 9 bases. The CDR3: CASSQGTGDGYTF. The CDR3 DNA reads as TGCGCCAGCAGCCAAGGGACAGGGGATGGCTACACCTTC.